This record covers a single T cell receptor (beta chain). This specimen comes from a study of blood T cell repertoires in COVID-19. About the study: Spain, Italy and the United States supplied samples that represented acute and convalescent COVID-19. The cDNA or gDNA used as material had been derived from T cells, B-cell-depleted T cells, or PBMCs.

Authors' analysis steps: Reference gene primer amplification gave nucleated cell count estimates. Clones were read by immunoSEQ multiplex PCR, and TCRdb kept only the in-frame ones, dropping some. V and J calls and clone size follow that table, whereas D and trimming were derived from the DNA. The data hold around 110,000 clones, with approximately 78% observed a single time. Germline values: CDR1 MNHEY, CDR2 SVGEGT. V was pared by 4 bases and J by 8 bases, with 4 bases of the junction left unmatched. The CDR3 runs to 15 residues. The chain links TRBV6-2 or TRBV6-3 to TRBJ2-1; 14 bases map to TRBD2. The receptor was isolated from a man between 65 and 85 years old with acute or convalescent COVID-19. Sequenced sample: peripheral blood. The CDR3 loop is CASSSGTSGGHEQFF. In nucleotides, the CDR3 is TGTGCCAGCAGTTCCGGGACTAGCGGGGGCCATGAGCAGTTCTTC.